These T cell receptor beta chains were read from a single sample in a study of T cell responses to AZD1222 COVID-19 vaccine. Profiling relied on immunoSEQ multiplex PCR, and the TCRdb table lists in-frame clones only, not all of them. This sample yields about 150,000 clones, of which approximately 90% are seen a single time; more than 3.5% belongs to the top ten. This specimen was peripheral blood, taken on day 0 of AZD1222 vaccination. Every receptor here comes from an adult in good health. Each CDR3 is given with its conserved first and last residue. The D gene is left open where the match is weak. Clone size is not always given. Where it is, it says once, few, many or a class for expanded clones.

j_call,d_call,v_call,clone_size,cdr3_aa,cdr3_nt
TRBJ2-7,TRBD1,TRBV7-2,.,CASSPDRGRSYEQYF,TGTGCCAGCAGCCCGGACAGGGGTAGATCCTACGAGCAGTACTTC
TRBJ1-5,.,TRBV19,.,CAGGNQPQHF,TGTGCGGGAGGCAATCAGCCCCAGCATTTT
TRBJ1-3,.,TRBV9,.,CASNAGNSGNTIYF,TGTGCCAGCAACGCAGGGAACTCTGGAAACACCATATATTTT
TRBJ1-3,.,TRBV30,.,CAWRDPDRGNTIYF,TGTGCCTGGAGGGACCCTGACAGGGGAAACACCATATATTTT
TRBJ1-4,TRBD1,TRBV19,.,CASRVIAAGGAGATNEKLFF,TGTGCCAGTAGAGTTATCGCGGCAGGGGGCGCTGGGGCGACTAATGAAAAACTGTTTTTT
TRBJ1-1,TRBD1,TRBV29-1,.,CSVHKGQRKNTEAFF,TGCAGCGTCCATAAGGGACAGCGGAAAAACACTGAAGCTTTCTTT
TRBJ1-5,TRBD1,TRBV19,.,CACNDRGHQPQHF,TGTGCCTGTAATGACAGGGGGCATCAGCCCCAGCATTTT
TRBJ1-4,.,TRBV27,.,CASSPRNRAGGKLFF,TGTGCCAGCAGCCCTCGTAACAGGGCAGGAGGAAAACTGTTTTTT
TRBJ2-1,TRBD1,TRBV19,.,CASSKRQGATNEQFF,TGTGCCAGTAGTAAAAGACAGGGGGCGACCAATGAGCAGTTCTTC
TRBJ1-6,TRBD1,TRBV30,.,CAWSAGTGAYLNSPLHF,TGTGCCTGGAGTGCTGGGACAGGGGCGTATTTGAATTCACCCCTCCACTTT
TRBJ2-7,.,TRBV6-5,.,CASSYPGTYEQYF,TGTGCCAGCAGTTACCCAGGGACCTACGAGCAGTACTTC
TRBJ1-1,.,TRBV5-1,.,CASSPGPNTEAFF,TGCGCCAGCAGCCCCGGACCTAACACTGAAGCTTTCTTT
TRBJ1-2,TRBD1,TRBV3-1/TRBV3-2,once,CASSPSGQGADGYTF,TGTGCCAGCAGCCCATCGGGACAGGGGGCGGATGGCTACACCTTC
TRBJ2-7,TRBD2,TRBV5-1,.,CASSLAGGFLDEQYF,TGCGCCAGCAGCTTGGCGGGAGGTTTTTTGGACGAGCAGTACTTC
TRBJ1-2,.,TRBV27,.,CASSDDSLYGYTF,TGTGCCAGCAGTGACGACAGCCTTTATGGCTACACCTTC
TRBJ1-6,.,TRBV3-1/TRBV3-2,.,CASSHRGGSPLHF,TGTGCCAGCTCCCACCGGGGAGGCTCACCCCTCCACTTT
TRBJ1-1,.,TRBV30,.,CAWSVNTEAFF,TGTGCCTGGAGTGTGAACACTGAAGCTTTCTTT
TRBJ1-3,TRBD1,TRBV9,.,CASSVGQGSGNTIYF,TGTGCCAGCAGCGTAGGACAGGGCTCTGGAAACACCATATATTTT
TRBJ2-3,.,TRBV5-1,.,CASSQVGGRVVRRSDTQYF,TGCGCCAGCAGCCAAGTCGGGGGTCGTGTCGTGCGGCGCTCAGATACGCAGTATTTT
TRBJ2-1,TRBD2,TRBV6-2/TRBV6-3,.,CASSYGGLAAYNEQFF,TGTGCCAGCAGTTACGGGGGACTAGCGGCTTACAATGAGCAGTTCTTC
TRBJ1-5,TRBD1,TRBV28,.,CASSSGGSQPQHF,TGTGCCAGCAGTTCAGGGGGAAGTCAGCCCCAGCATTTT
TRBJ2-1,TRBD2,TRBV7-2,.,CASSSLRLAGNNEQFF,TGTGCCAGCAGTTCCCTTCGACTAGCGGGGAACAATGAGCAGTTCTTC
TRBJ2-7,.,TRBV7-9,.,CASSTTGLGYEQYF,TGTGCCAGCAGCACAACAGGGTTGGGCTACGAGCAGTACTTC
TRBJ1-2,TRBD1,TRBV30,.,CALTRDRDGYTF,TGTGCCTTGACTCGGGACAGGGATGGCTACACCTTC
TRBJ1-1,.,TRBV19,once,CASSPFGGRGNTEAFF,TGTGCCAGTAGTCCTTTTGGGGGCAGGGGGAACACTGAAGCTTTCTTT
TRBJ2-1,.,TRBV19,.,CASSIGRGGTANEQFF,TGTGCCAGTAGTATAGGGAGGGGAGGGACAGCCAATGAGCAGTTCTTC
TRBJ1-1,.,TRBV28,.,CASSSPTVNTEAFF,TGTGCCAGCAGTTCCCCGACGGTGAACACTGAAGCTTTCTTT
TRBJ1-1,.,TRBV27,.,CASNPAGIWGNTEAFF,TGTGCCAGCAACCCCGCAGGGATTTGGGGGAACACTGAAGCTTTCTTT
TRBJ2-3,TRBD1,TRBV5-1,.,CASSLQGERGTQYF,TGCGCCAGCAGCTTACAGGGGGAAAGGGGTACGCAGTATTTT
TRBJ2-5,.,TRBV12-3/TRBV12-4,.,CASTSLETQYF,TGTGCCAGCACCTCGCTGGAGACCCAGTACTTC
TRBJ2-7,.,TRBV7-2,.,CASSLAGPYEQYF,TGTGCCAGCAGCTTAGCGGGTCCCTACGAGCAGTACTTC
TRBJ1-3,.,TRBV7-2,few,CASSPPKVLSGNTIYF,TGTGCCAGCAGCCCTCCCAAGGTACTCTCTGGAAACACCATATATTTT
TRBJ1-1,.,TRBV5-4,.,CASSFFIGDTEAFF,TGTGCCAGCAGCTTTTTTATCGGGGACACTGAAGCTTTCTTT
TRBJ1-3,.,TRBV28,.,CASSPPTGLGNTIYF,TGTGCCAGCAGCCCCCCGACAGGCTTGGGAAACACCATATATTTT
TRBJ2-3,.,TRBV7-2,.,CASSLEGYTQYF,TGTGCCAGCAGCTTAGAGGGCTATACGCAGTATTTT
TRBJ1-6,TRBD1,TRBV6-4,.,CASSDYRDSGNSPLHF,TGTGCCAGCAGTGACTACCGGGACAGCGGAAATTCACCCCTCCACTTT
TRBJ1-1,.,TRBV5-1,.,CASGKDSNTEAFF,TGCGCCAGCGGAAAAGATTCGAACACTGAAGCTTTCTTT
TRBJ1-1,.,TRBV9,.,CASSPKAFF,TGTGCCAGCAGCCCAAAAGCTTTCTTT
TRBJ1-3,.,TRBV11-2,.,CASSLLTRENTIYF,TGTGCCAGCAGCCTGCTCACCCGGGAAAACACCATATATTTT
TRBJ2-3,TRBD1,TRBV19,once,CASNRGISTDTQYF,TGTGCCAGTAACAGGGGAATTAGCACAGATACGCAGTATTTT
TRBJ2-5,.,TRBV5-4,.,CASRAGQLETQYF,TGTGCCAGCAGGGCGGGACAGTTAGAGACCCAGTACTTC
TRBJ2-3,TRBD1,TRBV19,.,CASSNSGGQDTQYF,TGTGCCAGTAGTAATTCAGGGGGTCAAGATACGCAGTATTTT
TRBJ1-3,.,TRBV2,.,CASSRDGNTIYF,TGTGCCAGCAGCAGGGACGGAAACACCATATATTTT
TRBJ2-3,.,TRBV2,.,CASSVTYLATDTQYF,TGTGCCAGCAGTGTCACCTATCTAGCCACAGATACGCAGTATTTT
TRBJ1-4,.,TRBV3-1/TRBV3-2,.,CASSQEAPNNEKLFF,TGTGCCAGCAGCCAAGAAGCACCGAATAATGAAAAACTGTTTTTT
TRBJ1-2,.,TRBV27,.,CASSSGLLGYGYTF,TGTGCCAGCAGTTCAGGGCTCCTAGGGTATGGCTACACCTTC
TRBJ2-2,.,TRBV11-3,.,CASSLGHGTPNTGELFF,TGTGCCAGCAGCTTAGGCCACGGGACACCGAACACCGGGGAGCTGTTTTTT
TRBJ1-2,.,TRBV30,.,CAWTQVGSYGYTF,TGTGCCTGGACCCAAGTGGGTTCCTATGGCTACACCTTC
TRBJ2-7,TRBD2,TRBV6-2/TRBV6-3,.,CASSPTSGRHGGEQYF,TGTGCCAGCAGCCCTACTAGCGGGAGGCACGGTGGGGAGCAGTACTTC
TRBJ1-1,TRBD1,TRBV11-2,.,CASSLGAGTGAMNTEAFF,TGTGCCAGCAGCTTAGGCGCCGGGACAGGGGCAATGAACACTGAAGCTTTCTTT
TRBJ1-2,TRBD1,TRBV5-1,.,CASSLGQGLGGYTF,TGCGCCAGCAGCTTGGGACAGGGTTTAGGGGGCTACACCTTC
TRBJ2-1,TRBD1,TRBV7-2,.,CASSLGTGGFYNEQFF,TGTGCCAGCAGCTTAGGGACAGGGGGCTTCTACAATGAGCAGTTCTTC
TRBJ2-1,TRBD1,TRBV19,.,CASNQGQGNEQFF,TGTGCCAGTAACCAGGGACAGGGTAATGAGCAGTTCTTC
TRBJ1-5,TRBD1,TRBV29-1,.,CSVAGTGGNQPQHF,TGCAGCGTTGCCGGGACAGGGGGCAATCAGCCCCAGCATTTT
TRBJ2-1,.,TRBV3-1/TRBV3-2,.,CASSPRGPAQQFF,TGTGCCAGCAGCCCTAGGGGTCCAGCCCAGCAGTTCTTC